This T cell receptor (beta chain) was observed in a study of T-cell memory formation after mild COVID-19. Study-wide results and caveats: Clonal second-wave expansions that peaked on day 37 had unconfirmed SARS-CoV-2 specificity. Clones shrinking from day 15 to 85 showed even CD4/CD8 mixes; later expanders tilted CD4+.

TCRdb used MiXCR to reprocess the 5' RACE reads, holding one entry per CDR3 protein. The sample has under 35,000 distinct CDR3 sequences; 16% are singletons. Many counts were recorded for this clonotype. Its antigen is unknown. With 3 bases removed from V and 0 bases from J, the gap between germline ends came to 12 bases. Looked up from germline, CDR1 is KGHDR and CDR2 is SFDVKD. There are 16 residues in the CDR3. Sequencing was done on a sample of PBMCs or a T cell subset sorted from them (not recorded which). This receptor was identified in an adult who had mild COVID-19 (a few samples of this study predate the infection). Cell type and time point are not known. The gene calls are TRBV24-1 and TRBJ2-3, with D uncertain. The CDR3 spells CATSDPDGFSTDTQYF. CDR3 coding DNA: TGTGCCACCAGTGATCCAGACGGGTTTAGCACAGATACGCAGTATTTT.